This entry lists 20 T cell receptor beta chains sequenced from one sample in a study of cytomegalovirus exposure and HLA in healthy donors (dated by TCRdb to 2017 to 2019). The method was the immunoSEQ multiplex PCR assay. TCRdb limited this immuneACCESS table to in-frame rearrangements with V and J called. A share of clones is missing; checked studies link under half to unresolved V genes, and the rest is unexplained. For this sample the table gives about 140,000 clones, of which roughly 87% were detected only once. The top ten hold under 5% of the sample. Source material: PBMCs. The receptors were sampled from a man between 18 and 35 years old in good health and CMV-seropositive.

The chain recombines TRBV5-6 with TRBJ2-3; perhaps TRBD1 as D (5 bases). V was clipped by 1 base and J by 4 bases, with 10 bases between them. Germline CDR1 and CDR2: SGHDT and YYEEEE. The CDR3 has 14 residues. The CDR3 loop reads CASSLLSGSDTQYF. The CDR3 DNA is TGTGCCAGCAGCTTGCTCTCAGGGTCAGATACGCAGTATTTT.

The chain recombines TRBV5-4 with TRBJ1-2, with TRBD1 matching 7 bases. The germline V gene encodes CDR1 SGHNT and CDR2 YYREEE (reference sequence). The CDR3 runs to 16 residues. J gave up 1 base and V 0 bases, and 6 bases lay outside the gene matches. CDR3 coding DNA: TGTGCCAGCAGCTTGGATGGGACAGCGAGTAACTATGGCTACACCTTC. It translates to CASSLDGTASNYGYTF.

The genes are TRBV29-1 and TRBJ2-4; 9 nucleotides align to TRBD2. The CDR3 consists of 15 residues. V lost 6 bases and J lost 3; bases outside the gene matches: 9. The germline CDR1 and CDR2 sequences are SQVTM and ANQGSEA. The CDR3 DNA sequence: TGCAGCGTAGCCGGACTAGCGCCTCTCAAAAACATTCAGTACTTC. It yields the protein CSVAGLAPLKNIQYF.

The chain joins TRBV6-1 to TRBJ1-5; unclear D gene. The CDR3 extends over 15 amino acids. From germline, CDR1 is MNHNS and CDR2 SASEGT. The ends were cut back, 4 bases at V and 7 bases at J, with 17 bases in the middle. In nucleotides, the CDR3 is TGTGCCAGCAGTGGTCAGGAGGGTTCTAACCAGCCCCAGCATTTT. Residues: CASSGQEGSNQPQHF.

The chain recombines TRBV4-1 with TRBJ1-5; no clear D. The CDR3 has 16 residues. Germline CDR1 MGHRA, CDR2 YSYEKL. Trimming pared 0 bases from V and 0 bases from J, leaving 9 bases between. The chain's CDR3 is CASSQDLGYSNQPQHF. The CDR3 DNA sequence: TGCGCCAGCAGCCAAGATCTCGGGTATAGCAATCAGCCCCAGCATTTT.

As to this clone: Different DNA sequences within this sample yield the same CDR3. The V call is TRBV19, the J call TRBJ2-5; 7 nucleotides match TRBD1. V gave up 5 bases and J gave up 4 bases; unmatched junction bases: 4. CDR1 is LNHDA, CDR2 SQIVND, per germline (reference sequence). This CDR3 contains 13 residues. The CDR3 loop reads CASSWTGGETQYF. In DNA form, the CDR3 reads TGTGCCAGTAGTTGGACAGGAGGAGAGACCCAGTACTTC.

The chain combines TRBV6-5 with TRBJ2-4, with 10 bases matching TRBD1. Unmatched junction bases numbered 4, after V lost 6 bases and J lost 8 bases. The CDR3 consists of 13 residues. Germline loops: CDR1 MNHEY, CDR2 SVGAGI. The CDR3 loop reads CASSRDRGDIQYF. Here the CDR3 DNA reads TGTGCCAGCAGCCGGGACAGGGGAGACATTCAGTACTTC.

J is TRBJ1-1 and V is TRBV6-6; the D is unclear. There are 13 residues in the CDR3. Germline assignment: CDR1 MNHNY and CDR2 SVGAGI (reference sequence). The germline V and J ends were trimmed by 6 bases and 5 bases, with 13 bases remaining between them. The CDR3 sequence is CASSRGGRTEAFF. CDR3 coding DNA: TGTGCCAGCAGCCGGGGAGGGCGGACTGAAGCTTTCTTT.

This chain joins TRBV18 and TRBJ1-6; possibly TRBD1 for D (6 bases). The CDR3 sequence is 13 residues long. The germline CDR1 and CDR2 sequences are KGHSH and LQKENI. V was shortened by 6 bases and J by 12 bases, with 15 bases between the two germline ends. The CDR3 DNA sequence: TGTGCCAGCTCCCGAGGACAGTCCTTACCCCTCCACTTT. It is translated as CASSRGQSLPLHF.

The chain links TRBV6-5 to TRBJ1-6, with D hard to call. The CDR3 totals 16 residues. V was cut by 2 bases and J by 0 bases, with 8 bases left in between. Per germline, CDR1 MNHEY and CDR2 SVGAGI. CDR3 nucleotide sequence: TGTGCCAGCAGTTACGTCGGGAGCTCCTATAATTCACCCCTCCACTTT. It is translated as CASSYVGSSYNSPLHF.

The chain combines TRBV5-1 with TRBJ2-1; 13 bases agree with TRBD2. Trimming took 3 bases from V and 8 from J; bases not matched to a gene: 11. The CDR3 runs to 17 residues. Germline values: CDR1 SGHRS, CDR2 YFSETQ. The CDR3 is CASSSRTSGSMMDEQFF. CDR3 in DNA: TGCGCCAGCAGCTCGAGGACTAGCGGGAGTATGATGGATGAGCAGTTCTTC.

In nucleotides, the CDR3 is TGTGCCAGCATCAATCGGGGGGAGGACACCATATATTTT. Translation gives CASINRGEDTIYF. The chain carries TRBV7-9 and TRBJ1-3; tentative D call: TRBD1 (5 bases). The CDR3 loop spans 13 amino acids. Germline V gene sequence: CDR1 SEHNR, CDR2 FQNEAQ (reference sequence). The ends were cut back, 7 bases at V and 8 bases at J, with 15 bases in the middle.

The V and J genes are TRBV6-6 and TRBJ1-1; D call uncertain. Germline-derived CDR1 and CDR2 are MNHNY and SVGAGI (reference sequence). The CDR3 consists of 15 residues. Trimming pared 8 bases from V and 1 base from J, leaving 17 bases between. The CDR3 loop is CASPPGSGRNTEAFF. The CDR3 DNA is TGTGCCAGCCCACCAGGTAGCGGGAGGAACACTGAAGCTTTCTTT.

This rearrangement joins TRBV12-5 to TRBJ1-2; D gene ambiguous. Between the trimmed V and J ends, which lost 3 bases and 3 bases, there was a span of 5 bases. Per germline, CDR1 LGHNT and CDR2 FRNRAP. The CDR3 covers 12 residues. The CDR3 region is CASGFPYYGYTF. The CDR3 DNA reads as TGTGCTAGTGGTTTTCCGTACTATGGCTACACCTTC.

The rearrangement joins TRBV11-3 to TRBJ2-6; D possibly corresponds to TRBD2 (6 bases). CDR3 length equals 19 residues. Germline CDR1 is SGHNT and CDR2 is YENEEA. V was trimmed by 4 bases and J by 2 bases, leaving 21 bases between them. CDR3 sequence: CASSCPCLEGRAGANVLTF. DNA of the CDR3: TGTGCCAGCAGCTGTCCTTGCTTGGAGGGAAGGGCTGGGGCCAACGTCCTGACTTTC.

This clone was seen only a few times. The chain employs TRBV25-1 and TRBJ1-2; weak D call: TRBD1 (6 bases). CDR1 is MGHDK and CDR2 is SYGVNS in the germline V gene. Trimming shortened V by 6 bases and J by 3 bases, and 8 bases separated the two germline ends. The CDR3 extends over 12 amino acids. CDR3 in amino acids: CASSTGYYGYTF. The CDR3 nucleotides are TGTGCCAGCAGCACAGGGTACTATGGCTACACCTTC.

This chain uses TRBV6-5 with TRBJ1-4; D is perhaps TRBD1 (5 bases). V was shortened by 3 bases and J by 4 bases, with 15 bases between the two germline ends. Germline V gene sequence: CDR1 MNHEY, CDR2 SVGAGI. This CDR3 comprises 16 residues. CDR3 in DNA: TGTGCCAGCAGTTATTCAATTCAGGGAGGTAATGAAAAACTGTTTTTT. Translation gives CASSYSIQGGNEKLFF.

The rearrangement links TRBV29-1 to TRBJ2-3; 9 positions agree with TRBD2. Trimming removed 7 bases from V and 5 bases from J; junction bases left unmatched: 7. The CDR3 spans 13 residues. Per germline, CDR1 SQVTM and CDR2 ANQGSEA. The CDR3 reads CSAAGGPGDTQYF. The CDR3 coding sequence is TGCAGCGCGGCGGGAGGGCCGGGAGATACGCAGTATTTT.

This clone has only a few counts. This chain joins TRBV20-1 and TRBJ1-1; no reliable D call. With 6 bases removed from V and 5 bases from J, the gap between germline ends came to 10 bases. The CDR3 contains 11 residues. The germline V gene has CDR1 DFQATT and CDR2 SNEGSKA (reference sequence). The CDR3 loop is CSAEGGTEAFF. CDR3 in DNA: TGCAGTGCCGAGGGTGGGACTGAAGCTTTCTTT.

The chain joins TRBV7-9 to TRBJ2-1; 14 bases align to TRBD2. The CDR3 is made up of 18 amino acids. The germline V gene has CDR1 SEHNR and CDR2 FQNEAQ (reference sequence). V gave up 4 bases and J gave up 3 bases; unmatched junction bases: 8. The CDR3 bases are TGTGCCAGCAGCTCTTCCGGGACTAGCGGGGGAGGCTACAATGAGCAGTTCTTC. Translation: CASSSSGTSGGGYNEQFF.